This TCR beta chain comes out of a study of blood T cell repertoires in COVID-19. Overall study: Spain, Italy and the United States supplied samples that represented acute and convalescent COVID-19. Nucleic acid was either cDNA or gDNA, and it came from T cells, B-cell-depleted T cells, or PBMCs.

Sequencing used immunoSEQ multiplex PCR; TCRdb keeps in-frame clones, though not all of them. The sample has tens of thousands of clones, 60% to 85% seen once. The clonotype was recovered from a woman of 80 years or more with active or convalescent COVID-19. The sample comprised peripheral blood.

The CDR3 loop is CASRAGQSSYNEQFF. CDR3 nucleotides: TGTGCCAGCAGGGCCGGACAGAGCTCCTACAATGAGCAGTTCTTC. This chain links TRBV2 with TRBJ2-1; a possible D gene is TRBD1 (6 bases). Trimming took off 6 bases at V and 0 bases at J, with 12 bases between the two ends. The CDR3 contains 15 residues. Germline CDR1 reads SNHLY; CDR2 reads FYNNEI.